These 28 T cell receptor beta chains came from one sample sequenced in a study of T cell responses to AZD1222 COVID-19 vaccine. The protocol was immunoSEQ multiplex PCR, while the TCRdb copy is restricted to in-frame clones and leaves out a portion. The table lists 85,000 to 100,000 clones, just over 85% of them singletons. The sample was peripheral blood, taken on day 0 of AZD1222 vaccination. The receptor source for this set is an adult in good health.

This CDR3 is CASSPRDHRYESYEQYF. DNA of the CDR3: TGTGCCAGCAGCCCGCGGGACCATCGTTACGAATCCTACGAGCAGTACTTC. The chain joins TRBV6-7 to TRBJ2-7, with D possibly matching TRBD2 (6 bases). TRBV6-7 is identified as an open reading frame with a role that is uncertain. Between the trimmed V and J ends, which lost 6 bases and 1 base, there was a span of 22 bases. This CDR3 is 17 amino acids long.

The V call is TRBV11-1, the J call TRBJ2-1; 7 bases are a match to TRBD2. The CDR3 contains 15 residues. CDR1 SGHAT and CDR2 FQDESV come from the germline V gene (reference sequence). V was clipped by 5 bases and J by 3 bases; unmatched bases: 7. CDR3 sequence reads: CASSPTGGSYNEQFF. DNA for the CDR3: TGTGCCAGCAGCCCCACCGGCGGGAGCTACAATGAGCAGTTCTTC.

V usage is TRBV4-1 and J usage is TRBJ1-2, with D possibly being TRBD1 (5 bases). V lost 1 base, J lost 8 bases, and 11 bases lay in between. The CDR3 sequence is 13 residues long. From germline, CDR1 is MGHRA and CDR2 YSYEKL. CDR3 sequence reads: CASSQGGLGGYTF. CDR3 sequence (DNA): TGCGCCAGCAGCCAAGGGGGCCTGGGGGGCTACACCTTC.

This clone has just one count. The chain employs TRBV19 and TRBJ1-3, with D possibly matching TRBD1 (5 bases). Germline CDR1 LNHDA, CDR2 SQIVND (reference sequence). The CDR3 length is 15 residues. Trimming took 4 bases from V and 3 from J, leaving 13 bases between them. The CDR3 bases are TGTGCCAGTAGTAGACAGCTTTCTTTTGGAAACACCATATATTTT. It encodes CASSRQLSFGNTIYF.

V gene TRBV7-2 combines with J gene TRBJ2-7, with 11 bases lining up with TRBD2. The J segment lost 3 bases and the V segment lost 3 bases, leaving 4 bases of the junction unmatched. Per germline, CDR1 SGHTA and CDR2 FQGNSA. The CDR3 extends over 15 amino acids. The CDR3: CASSLAGTSGYEQYF. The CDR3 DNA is TGTGCCAGCAGCTTGGCCGGGACTAGCGGCTACGAGCAGTACTTC.

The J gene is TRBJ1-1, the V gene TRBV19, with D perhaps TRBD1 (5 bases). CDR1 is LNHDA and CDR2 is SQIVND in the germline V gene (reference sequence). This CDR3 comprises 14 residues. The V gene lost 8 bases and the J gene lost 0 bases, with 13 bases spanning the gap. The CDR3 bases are TGTGCCAGTGGCCATGGGGGATTGAACACTGAAGCTTTCTTT. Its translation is CASGHGGLNTEAFF.

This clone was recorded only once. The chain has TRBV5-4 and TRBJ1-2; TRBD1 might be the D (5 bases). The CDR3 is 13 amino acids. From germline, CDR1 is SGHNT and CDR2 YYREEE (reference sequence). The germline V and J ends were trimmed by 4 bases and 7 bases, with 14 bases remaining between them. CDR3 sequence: CASSDEGLGGYTF. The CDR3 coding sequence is TGTGCCAGCAGCGACGAGGGGTTGGGTGGCTACACCTTC.

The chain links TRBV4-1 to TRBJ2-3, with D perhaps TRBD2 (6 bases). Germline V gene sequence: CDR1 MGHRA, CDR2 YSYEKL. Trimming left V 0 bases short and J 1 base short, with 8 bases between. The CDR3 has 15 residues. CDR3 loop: CASSQEAGGTDTQYF. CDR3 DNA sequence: TGCGCCAGCAGCCAAGAAGCGGGCGGCACAGATACGCAGTATTTT.

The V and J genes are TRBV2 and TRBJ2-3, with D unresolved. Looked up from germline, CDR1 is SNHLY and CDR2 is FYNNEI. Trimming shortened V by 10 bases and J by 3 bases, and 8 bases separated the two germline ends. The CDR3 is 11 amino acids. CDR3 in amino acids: CATRMTDTQYF. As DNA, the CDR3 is TGTGCCACCCGAATGACAGATACGCAGTATTTT.

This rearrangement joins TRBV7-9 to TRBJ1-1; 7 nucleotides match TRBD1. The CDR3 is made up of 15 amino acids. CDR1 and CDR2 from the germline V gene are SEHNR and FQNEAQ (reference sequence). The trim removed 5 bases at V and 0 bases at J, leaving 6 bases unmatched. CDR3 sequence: CASSATQGLNTEAFF. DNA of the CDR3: TGTGCCAGCAGCGCAACACAGGGGTTGAACACTGAAGCTTTCTTT. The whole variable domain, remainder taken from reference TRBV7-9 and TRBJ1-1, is DTGVSQNPRHKITKRGQNVTFRCDPISEHNRLYWYRQTLGQGPEFLTYFQNEAQLEKSRLLSDRFSAERPKGSFSTLEIQRTEQGDSAMYLCASSATQGLNTEAFFGQGTRLTVV.

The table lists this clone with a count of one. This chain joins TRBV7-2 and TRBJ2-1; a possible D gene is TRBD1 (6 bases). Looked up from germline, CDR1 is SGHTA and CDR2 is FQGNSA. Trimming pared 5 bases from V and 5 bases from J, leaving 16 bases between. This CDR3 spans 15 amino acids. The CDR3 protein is CASSIGQPPHNEQFF. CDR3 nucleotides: TGTGCCAGCAGCATCGGACAGCCGCCCCACAATGAGCAGTTCTTC.

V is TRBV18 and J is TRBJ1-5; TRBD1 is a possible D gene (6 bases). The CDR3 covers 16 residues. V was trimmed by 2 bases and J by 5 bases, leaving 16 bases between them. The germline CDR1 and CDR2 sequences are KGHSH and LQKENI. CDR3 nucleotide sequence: TGTGCCAGCTCACCAAAGCCACAGGGCGGATATCAGCCCCAGCATTTT. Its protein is CASSPKPQGGYQPQHF.

CDR3 coding DNA: TGTGCCAGCAGCTCGGACGGGACCCTCTCCTACAATGAGCAGTTCTTC. It codes for CASSSDGTLSYNEQFF. The rearrangement joins TRBV7-7 to TRBJ2-1; possibly TRBD1 or TRBD2 for D (5 bases each). V lost 4 bases and J lost 0, with 13 bases in between. This CDR3 spans 16 amino acids. Per germline, CDR1 SSHAT and CDR2 FNYEAQ (reference sequence). Looking up the rest from reference TRBV7-7 and TRBJ2-1 gives the full variable domain: GAGVSQSPRYKVTKRGQDVTLRCDPISSHATLYWYQQALGQGPEFLTYFNYEAQPDKSGLPSDRFSAERPEGSISTLTIQRTEQRDSAMYRCASSSDGTLSYNEQFFGPGTRLTVL.

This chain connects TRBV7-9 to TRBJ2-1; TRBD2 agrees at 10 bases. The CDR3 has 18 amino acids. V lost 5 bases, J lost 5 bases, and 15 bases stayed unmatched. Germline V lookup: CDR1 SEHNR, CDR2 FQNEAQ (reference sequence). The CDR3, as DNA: TGTGCCAGCAGCCTGTACTCAGAATTCGGGACTAGCGACAATGAGCAGTTCTTC. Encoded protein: CASSLYSEFGTSDNEQFF.

Here the CDR3 reads CASSQVAAPGLAVVGPQYEQYF. The CDR3 DNA follows: TGTGCCAGCAGCCAAGTGGCAGCTCCGGGACTAGCGGTTGTAGGCCCTCAATACGAGCAGTACTTC. V and J are TRBV14 and TRBJ2-7; TRBD2 matches at 11 bases. The CDR3 consists of 22 residues. The V gene's germline CDR1 is SGHDN and CDR2 FVKESK. V lost 1 base, J lost 4 bases, and 24 bases stayed unmatched.

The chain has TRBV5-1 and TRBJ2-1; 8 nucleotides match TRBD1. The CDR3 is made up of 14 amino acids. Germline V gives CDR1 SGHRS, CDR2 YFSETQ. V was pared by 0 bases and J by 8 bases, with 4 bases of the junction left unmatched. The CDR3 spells CASSLGSGGDEQFF. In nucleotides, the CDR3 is TGCGCCAGCAGCTTGGGGTCAGGGGGCGATGAGCAGTTCTTC.

CDR3 DNA: TGTGCCTGGGCCAAGGGACAAACCGGGGAGCTGTTTTTT. This encodes CAWAKGQTGELFF. The chain links TRBV30 to TRBJ2-2; D perhaps matches TRBD1 (6 bases). Trimming removed 5 bases from V and 5 bases from J, with 12 bases in between. Germline values: CDR1 GTSNPN, CDR2 SVGIG (reference sequence). This CDR3 spans 13 amino acids.

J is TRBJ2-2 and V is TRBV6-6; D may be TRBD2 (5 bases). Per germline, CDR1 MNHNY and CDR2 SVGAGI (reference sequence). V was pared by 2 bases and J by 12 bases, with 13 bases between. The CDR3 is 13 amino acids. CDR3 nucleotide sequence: TGTGCCAGCAGTTACGGACTGGAGTGGAAGCTGTTTTTT. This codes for CASSYGLEWKLFF.

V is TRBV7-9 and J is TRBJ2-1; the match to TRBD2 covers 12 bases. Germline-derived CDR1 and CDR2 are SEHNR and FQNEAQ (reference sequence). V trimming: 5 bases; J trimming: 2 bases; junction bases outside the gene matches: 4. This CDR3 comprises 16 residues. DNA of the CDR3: TGTGCCAGCAGCCTTACTAGCGGGGGGACCTACAATGAGCAGTTCTTC. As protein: CASSLTSGGTYNEQFF.

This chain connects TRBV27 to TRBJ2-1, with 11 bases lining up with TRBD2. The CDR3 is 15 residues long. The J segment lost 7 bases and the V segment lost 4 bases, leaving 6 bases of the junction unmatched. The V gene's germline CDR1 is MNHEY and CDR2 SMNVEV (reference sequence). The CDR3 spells CASSSFGTSGNEQFF. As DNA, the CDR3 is TGTGCCAGCAGTTCTTTCGGGACTAGCGGTAATGAGCAGTTCTTC.

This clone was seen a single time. The CDR3 spells CASRGRNNEQFF. The DNA of the CDR3 is TGTGCCAGCAGAGGCCGCAACAATGAGCAGTTCTTC. The chain carries TRBV7-8 and TRBJ2-1; D remains ambiguous. V was trimmed by 6 bases and J by 5 bases, leaving 8 bases between them. The CDR3 extends over 12 amino acids. The germline gives CDR1 SGHVS, CDR2 FQNEAQ.

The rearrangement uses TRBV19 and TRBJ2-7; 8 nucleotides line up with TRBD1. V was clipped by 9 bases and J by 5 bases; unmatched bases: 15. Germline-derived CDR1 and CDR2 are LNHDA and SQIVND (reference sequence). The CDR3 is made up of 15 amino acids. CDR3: CASRLSDRGGHEQYF. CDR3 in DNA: TGTGCCAGCCGTCTATCTGACAGGGGCGGCCACGAGCAGTACTTC.

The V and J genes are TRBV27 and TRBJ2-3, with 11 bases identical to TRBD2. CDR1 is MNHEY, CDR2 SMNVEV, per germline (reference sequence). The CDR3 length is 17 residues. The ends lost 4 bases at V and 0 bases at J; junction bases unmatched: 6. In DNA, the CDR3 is TGTGCCAGCAGTTCTAGCGGGGGGCGATTTAGCACAGATACGCAGTATTTT. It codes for CASSSSGGRFSTDTQYF.

The CDR3 DNA reads TGTGCCTGGAGTGAAGGAACTCGGCAGTATTTT. It specifies CAWSEGTRQYF. V usage is TRBV30 and J usage is TRBJ2-3; D remains unclear. V lost 1 base, J lost 11 bases, and 10 bases lay in between. The V gene's germline CDR1 is GTSNPN and CDR2 SVGIG (reference sequence). The CDR3 is 11 residues long. Based on the CDR3 plus reference TRBV30 and TRBJ2-3, the full variable domain is SQTIHQWPATLVQPVGSPLSLECTVEGTSNPNLYWYRQAAGRGLQLLFYSVGIGQISSEVPQNLSASRPQDRQFILSSKKLLLSDSGFYLCAWSEGTRQYFGPGTRLTVL.

The CDR3 region is CASSPTLPVSGANVLTF. DNA for the CDR3: TGCGCCAGCAGCCCCACTCTGCCGGTTTCTGGGGCCAACGTCCTGACTTTC. V gene TRBV4-1 combines with J gene TRBJ2-6, with D hard to call. The ends were cut back, 4 bases at V and 1 base at J, with 14 bases in the middle. The CDR3 is made up of 17 amino acids. Germline CDR1 is MGHRA and CDR2 is YSYEKL.

CDR3 nucleotides: TGTGCCAGCAGCTTGGGCGTTATGAACACTGAAGCTTTCTTT. Protein: CASSLGVMNTEAFF. The genes are TRBV11-2 and TRBJ1-1; no reliable D call. The CDR3 has 14 amino acids. CDR1 is SGHAT and CDR2 is FQNNGV in the germline V gene. The V end lost 3 bases, the J end lost 0 bases, and 8 bases lay between the germline ends.

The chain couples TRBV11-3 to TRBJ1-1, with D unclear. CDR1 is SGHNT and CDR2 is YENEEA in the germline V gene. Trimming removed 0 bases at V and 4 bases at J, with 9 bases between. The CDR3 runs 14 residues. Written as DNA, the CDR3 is TGTGCCAGCAGCTTAGATGGTTTCAGCACTGAAGCTTTCTTT. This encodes CASSLDGFSTEAFF.

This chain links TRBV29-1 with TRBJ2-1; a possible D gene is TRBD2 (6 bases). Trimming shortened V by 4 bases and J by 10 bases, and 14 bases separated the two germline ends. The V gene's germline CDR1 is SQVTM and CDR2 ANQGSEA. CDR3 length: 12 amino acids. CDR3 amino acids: CSVVAALQEQFF. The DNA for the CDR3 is TGCAGCGTTGTAGCGGCCCTCCAGGAGCAGTTCTTC.